This TCR beta chain was sequenced in a study of cytomegalovirus exposure and HLA in healthy donors. Study observations and caveats: Later analysis associated a missense DCLRE1C variant with TCR beta V- and J-gene trimming. Exclusion as indistinguishable affected some V segments, including TRBV6-2 and TRBV6-3. CMV serostatus stood as the only immune exposure information on hand. DRB1 had the most TCR associations and HLA-C the fewest, a later analysis found, with rates varying by HLA locus.

Turning to this clone: Its specificity is not known.

The primer mix had 60 Vbeta and 13 Jbeta primers. Some clones are missing from TCRdb's copy, which holds only in-frame ones; the method was immunoSEQ multiplex PCR. Of over 130,000 clones listed, around 66% are singletons. The ends lost 3 bases at V and 1 base at J; junction bases unmatched: 11. CDR3 length equals 18 residues. The germline gives CDR1 LGHNA, CDR2 YSLEER. This sequence was found in a woman aged 60 to 75 in good health and CMV-seronegative. Sequencing was performed on PBMCs. The chain recombines TRBV4-3 with TRBJ2-2; 7 bases match TRBD1. The CDR3 coding sequence is TGCGCCAGCAGCCATGTCAACCCCGGGACAGTGAACACCGGGGAGCTGTTTTTT. Its translation: CASSHVNPGTVNTGELFF.